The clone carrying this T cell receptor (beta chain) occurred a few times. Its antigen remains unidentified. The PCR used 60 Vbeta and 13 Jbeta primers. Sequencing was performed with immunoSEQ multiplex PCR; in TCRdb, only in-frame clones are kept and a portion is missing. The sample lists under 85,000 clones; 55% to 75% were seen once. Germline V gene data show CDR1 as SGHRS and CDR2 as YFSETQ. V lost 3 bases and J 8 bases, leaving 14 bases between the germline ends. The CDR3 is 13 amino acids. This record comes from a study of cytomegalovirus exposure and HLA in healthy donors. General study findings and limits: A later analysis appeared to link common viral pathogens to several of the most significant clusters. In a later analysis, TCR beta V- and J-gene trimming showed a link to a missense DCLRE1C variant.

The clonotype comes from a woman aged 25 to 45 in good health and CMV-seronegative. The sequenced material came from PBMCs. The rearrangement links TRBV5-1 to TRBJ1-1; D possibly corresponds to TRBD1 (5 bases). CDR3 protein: CASSSDSYREAFF. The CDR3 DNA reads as TGCGCCAGCAGCTCAGATTCTTACAGGGAAGCTTTCTTT.